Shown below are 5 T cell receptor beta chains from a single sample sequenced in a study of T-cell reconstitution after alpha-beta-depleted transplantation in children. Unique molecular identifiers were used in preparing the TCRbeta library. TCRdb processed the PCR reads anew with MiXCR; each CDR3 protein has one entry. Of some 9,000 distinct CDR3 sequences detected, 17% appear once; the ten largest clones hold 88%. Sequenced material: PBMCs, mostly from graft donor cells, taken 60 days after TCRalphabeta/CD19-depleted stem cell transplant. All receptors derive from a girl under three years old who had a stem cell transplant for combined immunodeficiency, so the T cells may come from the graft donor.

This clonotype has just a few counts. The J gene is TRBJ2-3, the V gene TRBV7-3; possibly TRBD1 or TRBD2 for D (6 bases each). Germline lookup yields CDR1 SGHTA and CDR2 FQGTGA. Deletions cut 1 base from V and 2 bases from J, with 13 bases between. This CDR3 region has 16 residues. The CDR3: CASSLSGGLYTDTQYF. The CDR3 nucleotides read TGTGCCAGCAGCTTAAGTGGGGGGCTATACACAGATACGCAGTATTTT.

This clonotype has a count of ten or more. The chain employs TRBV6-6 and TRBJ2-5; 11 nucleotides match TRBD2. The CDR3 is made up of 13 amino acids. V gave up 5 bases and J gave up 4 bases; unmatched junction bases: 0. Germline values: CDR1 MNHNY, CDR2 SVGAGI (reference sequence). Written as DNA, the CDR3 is TGTGCCAGCAGTCTAGCGGGGGGAGAGACCCAGTACTTC. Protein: CASSLAGGETQYF.

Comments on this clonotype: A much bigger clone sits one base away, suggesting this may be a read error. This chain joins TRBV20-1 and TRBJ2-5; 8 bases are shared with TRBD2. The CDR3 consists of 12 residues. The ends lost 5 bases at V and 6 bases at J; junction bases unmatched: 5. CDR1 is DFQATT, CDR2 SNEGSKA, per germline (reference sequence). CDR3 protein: CSARGGLKTQYF. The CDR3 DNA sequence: TGCAGTGCTCGGGGGGGCCTAAAGACCCAGTACTTC.

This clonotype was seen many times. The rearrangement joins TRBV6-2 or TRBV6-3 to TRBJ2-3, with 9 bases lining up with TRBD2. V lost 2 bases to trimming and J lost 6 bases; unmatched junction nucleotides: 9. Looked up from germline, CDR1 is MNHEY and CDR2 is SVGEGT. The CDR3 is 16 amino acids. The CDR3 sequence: CASSYGSRGGLDTQYF. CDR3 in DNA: TGTGCCAGCAGTTACGGTTCGCGGGGGGGCCTCGATACGCAGTATTTT.

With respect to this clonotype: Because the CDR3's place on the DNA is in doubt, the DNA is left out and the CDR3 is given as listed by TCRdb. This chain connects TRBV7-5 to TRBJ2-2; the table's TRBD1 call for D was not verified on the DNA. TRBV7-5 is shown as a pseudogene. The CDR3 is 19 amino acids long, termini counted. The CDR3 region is CISVSEACDGQRAPGSCFF.